The clone carrying this T cell receptor beta chain was counted a few times. Its target is not known. This sample was taken from a study of T cell repertoires in cytomegalovirus infection. As for the study in general: Indications of both CMV infection and matching HLA type were provided by public TCR beta signatures. Whole-study findings and limits: Ex vivo, HLA-C-restricted CMV-specific TCR beta clonotypes prevailed over the rest of the response.

CDR3 length: 15 residues. With 5 bases clipped from V and 2 bases from J, the junction kept 8 bases outside the gene matches. Germline V lookup: CDR1 LNHDA, CDR2 SQIVND (reference sequence). Each CDR3 protein is one row after TCRdb ran MiXCR on the reads. The table has some 920,000 distinct CDR3 sequences, 31% seen once. J is TRBJ2-7 and V is TRBV19; the match to TRBD1 covers 8 bases. This clonotype originated in a human donor in good health (CMV status not recorded). Some clones in this sample may be carry-over from other donors' samples. The source material was cultured CD8+ T cells from PBMCs, sampled from culture after CMV antigen stimulation. The CDR3 region is CASSSSGQETYEQYF. The CDR3 bases are TGTGCCAGTAGTTCCTCGGGACAGGAGACCTACGAGCAGTACTTC.